Sequencing of this T cell receptor (beta chain) was carried out in a study of read filtering for tumor transcriptome and immune sequencing. V was pared by 4 bases and J by 5 bases, with 10 bases of the junction left unmatched. CDR1 and CDR2 from the germline V gene are LGHDT and YNNKEL (reference sequence). CDR3 length: 16 amino acids. At least ten counts were recorded for this clonotype. At the time of active disease, bone marrow was collected from every patient. From roughly 390 ng of RNA, a library with molecular barcoded alpha/delta and beta/gamma adaptors was made. TCRdb itself ran the reads through MiXCR, one entry per CDR3 protein. The repertoire holds 30,000 to 50,000 distinct CDR3 sequences, with roughly 12% as singletons.

The specimen sequenced was a population of CD138-negative cells sorted from bone marrow. The chain links TRBV3-1 to TRBJ2-3; 9 nucleotides agree with TRBD2. This clonotype was obtained from a donor over 35 with multiple myeloma. The CDR3 sequence is CASSPRVAGVGDTQYF. CDR3 DNA: TGTGCCAGCAGCCCCCGAGTAGCGGGGGTTGGAGATACGCAGTATTTT.